What follows describes a single T cell receptor beta chain. This entry comes from a study of blood T cell repertoires in COVID-19. Across the study: The United States, Italy and Spain provided the acute and convalescent COVID-19 samples. T cells, B-cell-depleted T cells, or PBMCs provided the cDNA or gDNA that served as material.

Source study methods: Nucleated cell counts were estimated from reference gene primer amplification. The repertoire was sequenced with immunoSEQ multiplex PCR; TCRdb's copy has only in-frame clones and lacks some. V and J calls and clone size are those listed in that table; D and trimming were worked out from the DNA. The sample consists of 190,000 or so clones, 86% of them appearing once. Cohort 3 donors counted as recovered after two negative PCRs, clearance, or resolved symptoms. The CDR3 consists of 18 residues. CDR1 and CDR2 from the germline V gene are LNHDA and SQIVND (reference sequence). The junction had 5 bases not matched to a gene; V was cut back by 4 bases and J by 0 bases.

The receptor was derived from a woman in her 30s who had recovered from COVID-19. The material sequenced was PBMCs or T cells enriched from blood (not recorded which). V gene TRBV19 combines with J gene TRBJ2-3, with 15 bases aligning to TRBD2. The CDR3 spells CASSTGTSGRPSTDTQYF. The CDR3 coding sequence is TGTGCCAGTAGTACCGGGACTAGCGGGAGGCCCAGCACAGATACGCAGTATTTT.